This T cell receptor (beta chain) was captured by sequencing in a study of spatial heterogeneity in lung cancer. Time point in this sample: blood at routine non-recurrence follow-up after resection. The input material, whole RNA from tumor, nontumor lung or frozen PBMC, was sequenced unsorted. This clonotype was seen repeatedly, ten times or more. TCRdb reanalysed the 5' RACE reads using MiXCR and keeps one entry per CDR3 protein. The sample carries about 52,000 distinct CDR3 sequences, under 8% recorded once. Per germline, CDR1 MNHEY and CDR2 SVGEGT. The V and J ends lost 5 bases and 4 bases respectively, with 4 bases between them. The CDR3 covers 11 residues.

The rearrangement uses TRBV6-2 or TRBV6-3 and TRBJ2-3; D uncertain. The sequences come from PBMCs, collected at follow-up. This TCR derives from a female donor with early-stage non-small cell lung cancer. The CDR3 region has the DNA TGTGCCAGCAGTGGCCCAGATACGCAGTATTTT. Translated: CASSGPDTQYF.